This T cell receptor (beta chain) was sequenced during a study of control samples from healthy donors and cancer patients. The CDR3 contains 15 residues. The J segment lost 0 bases and the V segment lost 4 bases, leaving 6 bases of the junction unmatched. Germline V lookup: CDR1 MNHEY, CDR2 SVGEGT. Method: immunoSEQ multiplex PCR; TCRdb's copy keeps in-frame clones and lacks some. The sample includes around 93,000 clones, 88% of them seen just once. Sequencing used blood. The sequence was collected from a man aged 30 to 45 in good health. The J gene is TRBJ2-7, the V gene TRBV6-2 or TRBV6-3, with 7 bases lining up with TRBD2. In nucleotides, the CDR3 is TGTGCCAGCAGTTTCAGCGGGAAAAGCTCCTACGAGCAGTACTTC. Translated, it gives CASSFSGKSSYEQYF.